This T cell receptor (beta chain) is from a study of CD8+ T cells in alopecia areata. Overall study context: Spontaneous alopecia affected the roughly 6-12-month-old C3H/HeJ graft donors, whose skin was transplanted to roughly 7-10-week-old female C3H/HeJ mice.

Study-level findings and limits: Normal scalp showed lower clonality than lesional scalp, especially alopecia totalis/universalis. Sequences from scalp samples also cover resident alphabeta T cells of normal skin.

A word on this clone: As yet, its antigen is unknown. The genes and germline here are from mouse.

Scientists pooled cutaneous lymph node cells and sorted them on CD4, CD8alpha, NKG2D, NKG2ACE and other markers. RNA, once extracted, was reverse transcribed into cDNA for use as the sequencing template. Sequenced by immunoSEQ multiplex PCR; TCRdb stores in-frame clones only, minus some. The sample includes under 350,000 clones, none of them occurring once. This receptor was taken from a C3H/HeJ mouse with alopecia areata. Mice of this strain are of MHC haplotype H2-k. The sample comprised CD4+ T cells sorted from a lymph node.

CDR3 DNA (partial): TGTGCCAGCAGCCATAACAGGGGGGATAACTATGCT. Translating it yields CASSHNRGDNYA. In full, the CDR3 is CASSHNRGDNYAEQFF. The chain links TRBV5 to TRBJ2-1, with 8 positions matching TRBD1. The sequenced fragment ends 4 residues before the CDR3 boundary, so the rest is inferred from the germline J gene. The CDR3 is 16 amino acids. Germline CDR1 and CDR2: LGHNA and YNLKQL (reference sequence). Trimming at V came to 3 bases and at J to 0 bases, leaving 4 bases not matched to a gene.